The rows below give T cell receptor beta chains drawn from one sample of a study of blood T cells in healthy people across ages. TCRdb ran MiXCR on the 5' RACE reads and lists one entry per CDR3 protein. The sample yields over 300,000 distinct CDR3 sequences, 45% to 65% seen once. Sample: blood. The receptors derive from a man in his fifties or sixties in good health. Each CDR3 is given with its conserved first and last residue. Each record gives: D gene, J gene, V gene, clone size, CDR3 DNA, CDR3 protein. D genes are given only for firm matches. Only part of the rows carry a size: once, few, many, or a class if the clone is expanded.

>NA|TRBJ1-6|TRBV30|few
TGTGCCTGGGCGGGGCGCGGCTCCTATAATTCACCCCTCCACTTT
CAWAGRGSYNSPLHF
>TRBD1|TRBJ2-7|TRBV29-1|NA
TGCAGCGTTGGAGGGGGACAGGGCGCGTACGAGCAGTACTTC
CSVGGGQGAYEQYF
>TRBD1|TRBJ1-1|TRBV20-1|few
TGCAGTGCCCCCGGGCAGGGGGCCTTGAACACTGAAGCTTTCTTT
CSAPGQGALNTEAFF
>NA|TRBJ2-7|TRBV11-1|NA
TGTGCCAGCAGCGATAGACGGACCTCCTACGAGCAGTACTTC
CASSDRRTSYEQYF
>TRBD2|TRBJ2-7|TRBV7-2|NA
TGTGCCAGCAGCCCAGGACTAGCGGGAGGCGACTCCTACGAGCAGTACTTC
CASSPGLAGGDSYEQYF
>TRBD2|TRBJ2-3|TRBV29-1|many
TGCAGCGGCAGGGGGGCTAGCGGGGCAGATACGCAGTATTTT
CSGRGASGADTQYF
>NA|TRBJ2-1|TRBV15|NA
TGTGCCACCAAACCTCGCAGCTCCTACAATGAGCAGTTCTTC
CATKPRSSYNEQFF
>NA|TRBJ2-7|TRBV10-3|many
TGTGCCATCAGTGGCCAGGGAGCCTACGAGCAGTACTTC
CAISGQGAYEQYF
>NA|TRBJ1-2|TRBV20-1|NA
TGCAGTGCTAGTCGAAGGTCTGATGGCTACACCTTC
CSASRRSDGYTF
>NA|TRBJ2-3|TRBV25-1|many
TGTGCCAGCAGTGAATTGGGAGTACGAGATACGCAGTATTTT
CASSELGVRDTQYF
>NA|TRBJ2-7|TRBV27|NA
TGTGCCAGCGCGACAGCTTTCTCCTACGAGCAGTACTTC
CASATAFSYEQYF
>TRBD1|TRBJ1-4|TRBV25-1|NA
TGTGCCAGCAGTGATCGTGGAGGGGGCTTAACTAATGAAAAACTGTTTTTT
CASSDRGGGLTNEKLFF
>NA|TRBJ1-2|TRBV4-3|NA
TGCGCCAGCAGCCAAGCTTCGGGGGCCTATGGCTACACCTTC
CASSQASGAYGYTF
>NA|TRBJ2-7|TRBV12-3/TRBV12-4|few
TGTGCCAGCTCCCTTTATGGGTCCTACGAGCAGTACTTC
CASSLYGSYEQYF
>NA|TRBJ1-5|TRBV6-2/TRBV6-3|NA
TGTGCCAGCAGTTACGACATGCCCCGAAATCAGCCCCAGCATTTT
CASSYDMPRNQPQHF
>NA|TRBJ2-3|TRBV20-1|NA
TGCAGTGCTACCTGGACCGCGAAGGGAGATACGCAGTATTTT
CSATWTAKGDTQYF
>NA|TRBJ2-1|TRBV4-2|few
TGTGCCAGCAGCCAAGTAGGAGCCGATGAGCAGTTCTTC
CASSQVGADEQFF
>NA|TRBJ1-2|TRBV7-2|NA
TGTGCCGCCCCCAGAGAGGGAGGCTATAGCGGCTACACCTTC
CAAPREGGYSGYTF
>TRBD1|TRBJ1-2|TRBV5-1|NA
TGCGCCAGCAGCTTGTCAACAGGGGACTATGGCTACACCTTC
CASSLSTGDYGYTF
>NA|TRBJ2-5|TRBV12-3/TRBV12-4|NA
TGTGCCAGAAGTTTAGCCGATAAGAGTTGGACCCAGTACTTC
CARSLADKSWTQYF
>NA|TRBJ2-5|TRBV10-3|once
TGTGCCATCAACCAGGACCCGACCGAGACCCAGTACTTC
CAINQDPTETQYF
>NA|TRBJ1-2|TRBV2|few
TGTGCCAGCAGTCCCCGGACAGTCAACTATGGCTACACCTTC
CASSPRTVNYGYTF
>TRBD1|TRBJ1-2|TRBV6-5|NA
TGTGCCAGCAGTAGATCCGGGACAGGGGTCTATGGCTACACCTTC
CASSRSGTGVYGYTF
>NA|TRBJ2-5|TRBV29-1|few
TGCAGCGCTGGACAAGTAGAAGAGACCCAGTACTTC
CSAGQVEETQYF
>TRBD2|TRBJ2-3|TRBV29-1|NA
TGCAGCGCAGGCTCCCCTAGCGGAACCACAGATACGCAGTATTTT
CSAGSPSGTTDTQYF
>TRBD2|TRBJ2-4|TRBV20-1|many
TGCAGTGCTAGAGTCCTAGCGGGAGGAACCAAAAACATTCAGTACTTC
CSARVLAGGTKNIQYF
>NA|TRBJ2-7|TRBV6-5|NA
TGTGCCAGCAGCCGGACAGCCTACTCCTACGAGCAGTACTTC
CASSRTAYSYEQYF
>NA|TRBJ2-5|TRBV29-1|NA
TGCAGCGTTGCCCTGGCAGTGGGCAGAGAGACCCAGTACTTC
CSVALAVGRETQYF
>NA|TRBJ2-7|TRBV9|few
TGTGCCAGCAGCGTCCTGGGGACAAGTGACTACGAGCAGTACTTC
CASSVLGTSDYEQYF
>TRBD2|TRBJ2-7|TRBV10-2|NA
TGCGCCAGCAGGCAGCGGGGGGGGTACGAGCAGTACTTC
CASRQRGGYEQYF
>NA|TRBJ1-6|TRBV7-3|NA
TGTGCCAGCAGCTTGGGCCCGGGATCACCCCTCCCCTTT
CASSLGPGSPLPF
>TRBD2|TRBJ2-5|TRBV29-1|few
TGCAGCGCCGGGGGGGAGACCCAGTACTTC
CSAGGETQYF
>NA|TRBJ2-1|TRBV27|few
TGTGCCAGCAGTTTATACACCGGGGAGCAGTTCTTC
CASSLYTGEQFF
>NA|TRBJ1-6|TRBV25-1|many
TGTGCCAGCAGTCGAGGGTTCCCTAGTTCACCCCTCCACTTT
CASSRGFPSSPLHF
>NA|TRBJ2-1|TRBV4-2|NA
TGTGCCAGCAGCCAAGTCTTCCTGGATGAGCAGTTCTTC
CASSQVFLDEQFF
>TRBD1|TRBJ2-1|TRBV28|few
TGTGCCAGCAGTTCCGCCGGGACAGGGGAAGCTGAGCAGTTCTTC
CASSSAGTGEAEQFF
>NA|TRBJ2-5|TRBV2|NA
TGTGCCAGCTGTGACGTCGCCGGTTCTCTGGAGACCCAGTACTTC
CASCDVAGSLETQYF
>TRBD1|TRBJ1-4|TRBV28|NA
TGTGCCAGCAGTTTAGTGGGAACAGGGGGCGGAAATGAAAAACTGTTTTTT
CASSLVGTGGGNEKLFF
>TRBD2|TRBJ2-3|TRBV5-1|NA
TGCGCCAGCAGCGGGAAGACTAGCGGGGGCACAGATACGCAGTATTTT
CASSGKTSGGTDTQYF
>NA|TRBJ2-3|TRBV29-1|NA
TGCAGCGTTGAAGGGGAGTTCACAGATGCGCAGTATTTT
CSVEGEFTDAQYF
>NA|TRBJ2-5|TRBV5-1|few
TGCGCCAGCAGCTTGGCCCTGACAGGTTGGCAAGAGACCCAGTACTTC
CASSLALTGWQETQYF
>TRBD2|TRBJ2-7|TRBV28|NA
TGTGCCAGCAGTTTAGTTGCTAGCGGCTACGAGCAGTACTTC
CASSLVASGYEQYF
>TRBD2|TRBJ2-7|TRBV29-1|NA
TGCAGCGTTGTAGGGACTAGTGTCGCCTACAATGAGCAGTACTTC
CSVVGTSVAYNEQYF
>NA|TRBJ2-7|TRBV20-1|NA
TGCAGTGCCCCCTGGGGCGGGACCTACGAGCAGTACTTC
CSAPWGGTYEQYF
>NA|TRBJ2-4|TRBV3-1|NA
TGTGCCAGCAGCCAAGGCGGGGAAAACATTCAGTACTTC
CASSQGGENIQYF
>TRBD1|TRBJ1-2|TRBV11-1|few
TGTGCCAGCAGCGGGACAGGGACCTATGGCTACACCTTC
CASSGTGTYGYTF
>TRBD1|TRBJ2-5|TRBV3-1|many
TGTGCCAGCAGCCAAGGAGGGGGCCAGACCCAGTACTTC
CASSQGGGQTQYF
>NA|TRBJ2-1|TRBV11-2|NA
TGTGCCAGCAGCTCGTCGAGGTTCGGCGGTGAGCAGTTCTTC
CASSSSRFGGEQFF
>NA|TRBJ1-2|TRBV4-3|NA
TGCGCCAGCAGCCAAGATCGGGGAATAAATGGCTACACCTTC
CASSQDRGINGYTF